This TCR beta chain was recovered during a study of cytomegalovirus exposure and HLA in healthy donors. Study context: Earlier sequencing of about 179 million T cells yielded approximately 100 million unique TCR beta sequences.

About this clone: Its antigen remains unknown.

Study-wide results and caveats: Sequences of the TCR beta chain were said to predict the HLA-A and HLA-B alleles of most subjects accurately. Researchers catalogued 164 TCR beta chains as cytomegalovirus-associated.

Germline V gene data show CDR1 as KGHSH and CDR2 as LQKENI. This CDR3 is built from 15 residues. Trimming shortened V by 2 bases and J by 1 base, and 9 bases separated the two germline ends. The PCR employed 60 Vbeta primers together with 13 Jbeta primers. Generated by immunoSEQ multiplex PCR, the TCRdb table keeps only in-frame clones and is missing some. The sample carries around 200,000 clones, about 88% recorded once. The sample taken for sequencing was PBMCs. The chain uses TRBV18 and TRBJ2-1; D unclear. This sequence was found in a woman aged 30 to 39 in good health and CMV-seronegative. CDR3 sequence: CASSPGRGSYNEQFF. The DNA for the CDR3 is TGTGCCAGCTCACCAGGCAGAGGATCCTACAATGAGCAGTTCTTC. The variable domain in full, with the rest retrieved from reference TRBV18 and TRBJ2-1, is NAGVMQNPRHLVRRRGQEARLRCSPMKGHSHVYWYRQLPEEGLKFMVYLQKENIIDESGMPKERFSAEFPKEGPSILRIQQVVRGDSAAYFCASSPGRGSYNEQFFGPGTRLTVL.